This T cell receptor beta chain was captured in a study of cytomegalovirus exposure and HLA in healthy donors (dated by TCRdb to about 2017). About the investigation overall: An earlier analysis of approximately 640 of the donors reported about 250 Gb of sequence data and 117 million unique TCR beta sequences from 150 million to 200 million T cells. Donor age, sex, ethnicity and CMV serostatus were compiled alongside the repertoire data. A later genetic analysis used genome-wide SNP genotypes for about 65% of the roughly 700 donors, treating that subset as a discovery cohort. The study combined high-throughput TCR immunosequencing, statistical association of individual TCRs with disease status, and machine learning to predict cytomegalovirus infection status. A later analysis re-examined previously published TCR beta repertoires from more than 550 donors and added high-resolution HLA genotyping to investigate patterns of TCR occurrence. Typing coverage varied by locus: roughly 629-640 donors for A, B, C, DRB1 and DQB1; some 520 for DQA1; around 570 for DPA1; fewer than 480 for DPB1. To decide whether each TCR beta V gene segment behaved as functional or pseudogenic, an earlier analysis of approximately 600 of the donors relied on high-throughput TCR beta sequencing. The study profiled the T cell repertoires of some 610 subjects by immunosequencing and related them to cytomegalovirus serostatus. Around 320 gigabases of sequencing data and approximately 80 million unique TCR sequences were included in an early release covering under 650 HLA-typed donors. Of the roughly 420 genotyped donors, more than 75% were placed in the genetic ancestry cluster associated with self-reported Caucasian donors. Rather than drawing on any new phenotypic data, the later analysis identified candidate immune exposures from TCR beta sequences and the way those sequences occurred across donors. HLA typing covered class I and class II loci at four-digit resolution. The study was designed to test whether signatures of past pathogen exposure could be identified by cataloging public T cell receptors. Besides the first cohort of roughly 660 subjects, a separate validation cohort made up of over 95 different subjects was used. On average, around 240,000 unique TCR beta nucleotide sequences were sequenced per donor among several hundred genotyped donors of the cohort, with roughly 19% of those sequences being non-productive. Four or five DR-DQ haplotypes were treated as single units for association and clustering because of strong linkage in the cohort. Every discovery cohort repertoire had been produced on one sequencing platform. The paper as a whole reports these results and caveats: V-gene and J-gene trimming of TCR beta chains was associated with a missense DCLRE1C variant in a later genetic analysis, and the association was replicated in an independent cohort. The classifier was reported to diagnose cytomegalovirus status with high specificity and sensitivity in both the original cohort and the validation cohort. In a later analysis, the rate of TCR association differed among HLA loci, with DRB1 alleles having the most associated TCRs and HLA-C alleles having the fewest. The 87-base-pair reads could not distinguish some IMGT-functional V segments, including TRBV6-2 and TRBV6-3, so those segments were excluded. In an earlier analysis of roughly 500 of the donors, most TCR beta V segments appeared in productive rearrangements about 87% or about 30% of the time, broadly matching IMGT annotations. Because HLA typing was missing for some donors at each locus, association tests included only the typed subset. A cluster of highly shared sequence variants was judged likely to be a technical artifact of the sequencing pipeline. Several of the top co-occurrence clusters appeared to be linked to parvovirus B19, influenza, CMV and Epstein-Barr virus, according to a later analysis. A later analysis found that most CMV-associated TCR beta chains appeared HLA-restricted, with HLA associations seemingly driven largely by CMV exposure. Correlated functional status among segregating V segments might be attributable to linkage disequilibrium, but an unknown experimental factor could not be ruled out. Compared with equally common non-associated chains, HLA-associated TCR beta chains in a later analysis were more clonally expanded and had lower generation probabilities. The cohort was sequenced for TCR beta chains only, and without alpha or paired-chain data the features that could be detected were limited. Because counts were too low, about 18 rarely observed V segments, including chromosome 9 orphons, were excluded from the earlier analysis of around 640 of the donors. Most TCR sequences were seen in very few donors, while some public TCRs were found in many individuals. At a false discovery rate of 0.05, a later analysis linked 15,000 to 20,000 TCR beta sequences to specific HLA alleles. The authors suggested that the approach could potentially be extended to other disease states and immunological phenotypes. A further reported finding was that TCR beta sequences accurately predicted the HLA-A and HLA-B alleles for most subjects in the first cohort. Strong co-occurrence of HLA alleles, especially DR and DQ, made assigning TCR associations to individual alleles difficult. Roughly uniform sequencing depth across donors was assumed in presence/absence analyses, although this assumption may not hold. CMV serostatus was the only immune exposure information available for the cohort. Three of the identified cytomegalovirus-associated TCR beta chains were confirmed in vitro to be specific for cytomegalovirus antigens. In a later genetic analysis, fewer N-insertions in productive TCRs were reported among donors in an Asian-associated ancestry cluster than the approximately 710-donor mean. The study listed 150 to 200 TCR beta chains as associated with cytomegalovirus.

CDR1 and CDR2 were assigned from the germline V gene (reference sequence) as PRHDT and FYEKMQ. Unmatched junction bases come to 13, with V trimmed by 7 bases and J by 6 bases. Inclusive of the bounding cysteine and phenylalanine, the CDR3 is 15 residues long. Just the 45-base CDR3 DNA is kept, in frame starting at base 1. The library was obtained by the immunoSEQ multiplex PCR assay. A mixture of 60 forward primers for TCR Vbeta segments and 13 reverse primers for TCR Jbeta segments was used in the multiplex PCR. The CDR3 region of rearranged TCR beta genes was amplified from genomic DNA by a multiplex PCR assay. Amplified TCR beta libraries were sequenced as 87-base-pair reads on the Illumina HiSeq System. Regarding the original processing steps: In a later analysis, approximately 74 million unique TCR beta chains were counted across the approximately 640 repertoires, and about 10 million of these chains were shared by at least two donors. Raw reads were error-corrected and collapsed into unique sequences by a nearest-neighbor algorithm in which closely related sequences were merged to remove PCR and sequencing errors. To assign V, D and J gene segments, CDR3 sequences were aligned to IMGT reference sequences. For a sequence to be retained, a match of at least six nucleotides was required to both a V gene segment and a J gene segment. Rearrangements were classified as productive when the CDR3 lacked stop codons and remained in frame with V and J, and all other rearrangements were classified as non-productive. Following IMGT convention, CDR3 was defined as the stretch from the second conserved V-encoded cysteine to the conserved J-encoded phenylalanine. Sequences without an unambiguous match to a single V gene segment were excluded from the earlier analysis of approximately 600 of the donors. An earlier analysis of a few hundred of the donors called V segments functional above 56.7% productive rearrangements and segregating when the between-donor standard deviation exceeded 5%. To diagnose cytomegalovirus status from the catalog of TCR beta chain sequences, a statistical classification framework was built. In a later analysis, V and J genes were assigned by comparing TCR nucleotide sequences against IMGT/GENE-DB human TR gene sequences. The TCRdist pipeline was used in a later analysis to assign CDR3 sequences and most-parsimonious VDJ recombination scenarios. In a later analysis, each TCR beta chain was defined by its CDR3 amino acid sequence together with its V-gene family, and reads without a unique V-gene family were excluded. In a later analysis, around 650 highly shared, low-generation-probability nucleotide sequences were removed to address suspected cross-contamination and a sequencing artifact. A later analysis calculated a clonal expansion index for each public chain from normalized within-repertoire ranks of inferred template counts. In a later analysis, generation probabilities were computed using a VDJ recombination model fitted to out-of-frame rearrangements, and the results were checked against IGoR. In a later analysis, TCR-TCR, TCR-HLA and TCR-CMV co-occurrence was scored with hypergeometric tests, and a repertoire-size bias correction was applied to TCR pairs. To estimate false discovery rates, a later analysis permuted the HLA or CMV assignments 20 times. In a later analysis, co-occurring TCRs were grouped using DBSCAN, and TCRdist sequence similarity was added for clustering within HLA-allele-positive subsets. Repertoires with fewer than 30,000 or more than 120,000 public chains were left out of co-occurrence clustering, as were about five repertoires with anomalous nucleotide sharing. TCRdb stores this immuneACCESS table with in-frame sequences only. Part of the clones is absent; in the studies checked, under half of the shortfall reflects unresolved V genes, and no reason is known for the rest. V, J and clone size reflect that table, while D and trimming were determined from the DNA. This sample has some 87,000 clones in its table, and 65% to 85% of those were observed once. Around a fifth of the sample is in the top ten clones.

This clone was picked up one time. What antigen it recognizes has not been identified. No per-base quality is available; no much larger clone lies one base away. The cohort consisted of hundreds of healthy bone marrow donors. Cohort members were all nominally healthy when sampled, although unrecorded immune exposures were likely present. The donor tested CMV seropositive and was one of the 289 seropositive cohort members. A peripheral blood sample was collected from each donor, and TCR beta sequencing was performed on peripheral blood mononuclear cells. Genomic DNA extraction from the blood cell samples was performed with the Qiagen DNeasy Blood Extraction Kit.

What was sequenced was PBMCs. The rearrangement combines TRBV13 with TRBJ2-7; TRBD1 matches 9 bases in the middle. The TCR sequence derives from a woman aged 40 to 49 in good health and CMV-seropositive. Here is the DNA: TGTGCCAGCAATTTGAGGGGACAGGGTATTTCCGAGCAGTACTTC. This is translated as CASNLRGQGISEQYF.